This T cell receptor beta chain was documented in a study of siplizumab effects on memory and regulatory T cells. On this clone: The antigen remains unidentified.

Findings and limits, study-wide: A mean of approximately 69% of mappable alloreactive CD4+ clones were Treg-derived with siplizumab, compared with about 28% in controls. Contribution to the alloresponse seemed major for naive T cells, which also seemed more diverse than memory cells.

TCRdb keeps only in-frame clones here, not all; method: immunoSEQ multiplex PCR. The top ten clones hold roughly 0.15% of a sample with about 100,000 clones, 91% of them seen once. The CDR3 is 15 residues long. The germline V gene encodes CDR1 ENHRY and CDR2 SYGVKD. Trimming took 3 bases from V and 2 from J, leaving 13 bases between them. The rearrangement joins TRBV10-3 to TRBJ1-2; weak D call: TRBD1 (5 bases). The sequenced sample was CD4+ T cells sorted from blood. The source is a human donor in good health. The CDR3 protein is CAISDSGRTNYGYTF. The CDR3 DNA follows: TGTGCCATCAGTGACTCGGGACGTACAAACTATGGCTACACCTTC.